Below, 15 T cell receptor beta chains from the same sample are listed, as sequenced in a study of tumor-infiltrating lymphocytes in primary liver carcinoma (TCRdb year 2017). RNA from unsorted whole blood was extracted with TRIzol reagent, and germline DNA was obtained with the DNeasy Blood & Tissue kit. Sequencing was performed on an Illumina HiSeq 2500. Starting from around 520 ng total RNA, TCRbeta-specific cDNA was produced by reverse transcription with a constant-region primer and ProtoScript II reverse transcriptase. TCRbeta libraries were built with three nested multiplex PCR rounds, a slightly modified ARM-PCR procedure. Multiplex TRBV1-TRBV30 forward primers and a Cbeta reverse primer were used in the first two PCR rounds, each of which was run for around 10 cycles. Using fastp at Q25 and MiXCR, TCRdb reprocessed the public reads and kept productive beta chains. Rows with one shared CDR3 protein collapse into an entry with the most common genes and DNA. Counted in this sample were some 190,000 distinct CDR3 sequences; around 60% of them appeared once. The ten largest account for 72% of the sample.

Sequenced material: peripheral blood. The receptors come from a man aged 40-55 years with primary liver carcinoma and hepatitis B virus infection.

This clonotype was detected only once. CDR3 in DNA: TGTGCCAGCAGACTCAGGACAGCCCAAGAGACCCAGTACTTC. It translates to CASRLRTAQETQYF. The genes are TRBV6-2 or TRBV6-3 and TRBJ2-5; TRBD1 might be the D (6 bases). This CDR3 spans 14 amino acids. Trimming took 6 bases from V and 1 from J, leaving 12 bases between them. Germline loops: CDR1 MNHEY, CDR2 SVGEGT.

This clonotype was seen only once. A read error may be the cause here, since a much bigger clone is one base away. The chain uses TRBV6-6 and TRBJ1-4; TRBD1 agrees at 10 bases. The CDR3 has 17 amino acids. Germline assignment: CDR1 MNHNY and CDR2 SVGAGI (reference sequence). This chain's CDR3 is CTSSFGTGATTNEKLFF. The CDR3 coding sequence is TGTACCAGCAGTTTTGGGACAGGGGCGACAACTAATGAAAAACTGTTTTTT.

The J gene is TRBJ2-2, the V gene TRBV6-2 or TRBV6-3; 7 nucleotides match TRBD1. Germline V gene sequence: CDR1 MNHEY, CDR2 SVGEGT. J lost 5 bases, V lost 2 bases, and 5 bases had no gene match. CDR3 length: 15 amino acids. In nucleotides, the CDR3 is TGTGCCAGCAGTTACGAGGGGGCTATAACCGGGGAGCTGTTTTTT. Translated: CASSYEGAITGELFF.

Comments on this clonotype: Germline and junction disagree at one end, which may indicate a read error. The chain is built from TRBV12-3 or TRBV12-4 and TRBJ1-1, with TRBD1 matching over 7 bases. CDR3 size: 13 residues. The CDR3 is CASSPTGNTEAIF. CDR3 bases: TGTGCCAGCAGCCCGACAGGGAACACTGAAGCTATCTTT.

V usage is TRBV11-2 and J usage is TRBJ2-1; D may be TRBD2 (5 bases). The germline V gene encodes CDR1 SGHAT and CDR2 FQNNGV. Trimming left V 3 bases short and J 8 bases short, with 29 bases between. This CDR3 comprises 19 residues. The CDR3 nucleotides are TGTGCCAGCAGCTTTAATAGCGCCCTTAATCAACCACGATACGATGAGCAGTTCTTC. Protein sequence: CASSFNSALNQPRYDEQFF.

This clonotype was observed many times. The gene calls are TRBV11-2 and TRBJ2-3; no definite D call. CDR3 length equals 16 residues. V gave up 3 bases and J gave up 0 bases, with 13 bases separating them. Germline V gene data show CDR1 as SGHAT and CDR2 as FQNNGV. The CDR3 region is CASSFSATTSTDTQYF. The CDR3 DNA is TGTGCCAGCAGCTTTTCGGCTACCACTAGCACAGATACGCAGTATTTT.

This clonotype was counted only a few times. The chain uses TRBV10-3 and TRBJ2-1; 12 nucleotides line up with TRBD2. Germline CDR1 and CDR2: ENHRY and SYGVKD. With V trimmed by 5 bases and J by 9 bases, 8 bases remained unmatched. The CDR3 contains 15 residues. Here the CDR3 DNA reads TGTGCCATCAGTCCAAGACTAGCGGGAGAGGGTGAGCAGTTCTTC. Translating gives CAISPRLAGEGEQFF.

V gene TRBV7-9 combines with J gene TRBJ1-2; D ambiguous. CDR3 size: 14 residues. Per the germline V gene, CDR1 is SEHNR and CDR2 is FQNEAQ (reference sequence). Trimming removed 1 base at V and 4 bases at J, with 10 bases between. This chain's CDR3 is CASSLEYTFYGYTF. CDR3 nucleotide sequence: TGTGCCAGCAGCTTAGAGTACACCTTCTATGGCTACACCTTC.

The J gene is TRBJ1-1, the V gene TRBV12-3 or TRBV12-4; D uncertain. The CDR3 spans 14 residues. Trimming stripped 2 bases from V and 4 bases from J, with 11 bases between. The CDR3 DNA follows: TGTGCCAGCAGTTTACCGCAATCGCGCACTGAAGCTTTCTTT. Residues: CASSLPQSRTEAFF.

As regards this clonotype: A read error is possible here, since a much larger clone lies one base away. The rearrangement joins TRBV11-2 to TRBJ1-3; no reliable D call. Germline V gene data show CDR1 as SGHAT and CDR2 as FQNNGV. The ends were cut back, 3 bases at V and 0 bases at J, with 6 bases in the middle. This CDR3 comprises 14 residues. CDR3 loop: CASSFSDSGNTIYF. The CDR3 DNA follows: TGTGCCAGCAGCTTCTCAGACTCTGGAAACACCATATATTTT.

Here the CDR3 reads CASSLSYRGQETQYF. The CDR3 nucleotides are TGTGCCAGCAGTTTAAGTTACAGGGGGCAAGAGACCCAGTACTTC. This chain joins TRBV28 and TRBJ2-5, with TRBD1 identical over 8 bases. This CDR3 region has 15 residues. Germline assignment: CDR1 MDHEN and CDR2 SYDVKM. J gave up 2 bases and V 2 bases, and 4 bases lay outside the gene matches.

The rearrangement joins TRBV6-2 or TRBV6-3 to TRBJ2-1; D tentatively fits TRBD1 or TRBD2 (6 bases each). The CDR3 covers 17 residues. Germline V lookup: CDR1 MNHEY, CDR2 SVGEGT. V dropped 5 bases and J dropped 9 bases, with 26 bases sitting between them. DNA for the CDR3: TGTGCCAGCAGTCAGGGACATATTAGCGGCCGGCCCACTGAGCAGTTCTTC. Residues: CASSQGHISGRPTEQFF.

To note about this clonotype: With a much larger clone just one base away, this may be a read error. The chain is built from TRBV10-2 and TRBJ2-6; D is perhaps TRBD2 (5 bases). The CDR3 loop spans 16 amino acids. Germline V gene data show CDR1 as WSHSY and CDR2 as SAAADI. The CDR3 loop is CSSSEDGDSGANVLTF. CDR3 sequence (DNA): TGCTCCAGCAGTGAGGACGGGGACTCTGGGGCCAACGTCCTGACTTTC.

The V call is TRBV5-8, the J call TRBJ2-7; perhaps D is TRBD1 or TRBD2 (5 bases each). In germline, CDR1 is SGHTS, CDR2 YDEGEE. The V gene lost 0 bases and the J gene lost 4 bases, with 17 bases spanning the gap. The CDR3 consists of 16 residues. The CDR3 coding sequence is TGTGCCAGCAGCTTGGGGGACGCGGATTCCGTTTACGAGCAGTACTTC. Its translation is CASSLGDADSVYEQYF.

This clonotype was seen once. At one boundary the junction diverges from the germline segment, which might be a read error. The chain employs TRBV11-2 and TRBJ2-3, with D possibly being TRBD2 (6 bases). From germline, CDR1 is SGHAT and CDR2 FQNNGV. The CDR3 loop spans 17 amino acids. This CDR3 is CASSLVGAGTGEDTQYF. Here the CDR3 DNA reads TGTGCAAGCAGCTTAGTAGGCGCGGGGACGGGTGAAGATACGCAGTATTTT.